This T cell receptor (beta chain) was sequenced for a study of blood T cell repertoires in COVID-19. Study at large: Samples representing acute and convalescent COVID-19 were sourced from the United States, Italy and Spain. The analysed material was cDNA or gDNA that came from T cells, B-cell-depleted T cells, or PBMCs.

The V end lost 5 bases, the J end lost 5 bases, and 18 bases lay between the germline ends. The CDR3 contains 15 residues. Germline CDR1 and CDR2: SEHNR and FQNEAQ (reference sequence). Original methodology: Nucleated cell counts were estimated from reference gene primer amplification. Libraries were prepared by immunoSEQ multiplex PCR; TCRdb keeps only in-frame clonotypes and omits some of them. That table gives V, J and clone size, and the DNA gave D and trimming. The sample shows about 40,000 clones, about 82% of them seen only once. The sample comprised peripheral blood. The chain has TRBV7-9 and TRBJ2-5; D is perhaps TRBD2 (6 bases). The clonotype comes from a man older than 75 with active or convalescent COVID-19. The chain's CDR3 is CASSAGGAARETQYF. CDR3 sequence (DNA): TGTGCCAGCAGCGCGGGCGGGGCCGCCAGGGAGACCCAGTACTTC. The full variable domain, its missing parts supplied by reference TRBV7-9 and TRBJ2-5, is DTGVSQNPRHKITKRGQNVTFRCDPISEHNRLYWYRQTLGQGPEFLTYFQNEAQLEKSRLLSDRFSAERPKGSFSTLEIQRTEQGDSAMYLCASSAGGAARETQYFGPGTRLLVL.